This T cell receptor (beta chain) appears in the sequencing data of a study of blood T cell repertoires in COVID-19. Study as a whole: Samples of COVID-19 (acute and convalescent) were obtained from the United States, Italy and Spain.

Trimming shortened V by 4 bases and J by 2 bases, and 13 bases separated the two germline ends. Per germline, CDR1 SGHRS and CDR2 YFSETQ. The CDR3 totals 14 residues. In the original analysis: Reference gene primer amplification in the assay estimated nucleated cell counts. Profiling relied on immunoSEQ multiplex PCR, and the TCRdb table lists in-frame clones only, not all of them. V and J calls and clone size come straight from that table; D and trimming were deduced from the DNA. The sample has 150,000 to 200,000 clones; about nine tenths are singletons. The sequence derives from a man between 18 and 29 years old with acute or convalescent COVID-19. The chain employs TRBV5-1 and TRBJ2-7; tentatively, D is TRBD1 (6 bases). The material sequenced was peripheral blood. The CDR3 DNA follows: TGCGCCAGCAGCCCCCTGACAGGACCCTACGAGCAGTACTTC. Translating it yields CASSPLTGPYEQYF.